A selection of T cell receptor beta chains follows, all from one sample in a study of OX40 agonist ivuxolimab in advanced cancers. The repertoire was sequenced with immunoSEQ multiplex PCR; TCRdb's copy has only in-frame clones and lacks some. The sample lists just under 80,000 clones, about nine tenths occurring once. The sequencing here drew on CD4+ or CD8+ T cells sorted from blood, taken in a trial of the OX40 agonist ivuxolimab. Receptor source: an adult with an advanced solid tumor such as melanoma, head and neck, liver or kidney cancer. Both conserved end residues are part of each CDR3. The D gene is left open where the match is weak.

D gene | J gene | V gene | CDR3 DNA | CDR3 protein
- | TRBJ2-7 | TRBV5-1 | TGCGCCAGCAGCTTGTCCGGTAACTACGAGCAGTACTTC | CASSLSGNYEQYF
TRBD1 | TRBJ2-1 | TRBV10-3 | TGTGCCATCTCGAACTCCAGGGGGCCCTACAATGAGCAGTTCTTC | CAISNSRGPYNEQFF
- | TRBJ1-1 | TRBV30 | TGTGCCTGGAGTGTACAGGGACCATCTGAAGCTTTCTTT | CAWSVQGPSEAFF
TRBD1 | TRBJ1-5 | TRBV7-2 | TGTGCCAGCAGCTCGGGACAGGGTGGGATCAATCAGCCCCAGCATTTT | CASSSGQGGINQPQHF
TRBD1 | TRBJ2-5 | TRBV6-6 | TGTGCCAGCAGTCCGCTACAGGGGGTACAACAAGAGACCCAGTACTTC | CASSPLQGVQQETQYF
- | TRBJ2-7 | TRBV28 | TGTGCCAGCAGTTTACGGTACGAGCAGTACTTC | CASSLRYEQYF
TRBD1 | TRBJ2-7 | TRBV19 | TGTGCCAGTAGCATCCGATTGACAGGGGGTGCCGTCGAGCAGTACTTC | CASSIRLTGGAVEQYF
- | TRBJ1-2 | TRBV10-2 | TGCGCCAGCAGTGAGTTTTCCGGGACGCCTACTAACTATGGCTACACCTTC | CASSEFSGTPTNYGYTF
- | TRBJ2-3 | TRBV25-1 | TGTGCCAGCAGTGAACGGGGGCGCGGGGTAACAGATACGCAGTATTTT | CASSERGRGVTDTQYF
- | TRBJ2-1 | TRBV30 | TGTGCCTGGACGGCGGGTGGGGAGCAGTTCTTC | CAWTAGGEQFF
TRBD2 | TRBJ2-7 | TRBV5-1 | TGCGCCAGCAGCTTGAGTCTAGCGGGAGCGTCTTCCTACGAGCAGTACTTC | CASSLSLAGASSYEQYF
- | TRBJ2-5 | TRBV11-2 | TGTGCCAGCAGCTTACTAGTCCGGGGGGAGACCCAGTACTTC | CASSLLVRGETQYF
TRBD2 | TRBJ2-5 | TRBV2 | TGTGCCAGCAGTGATGTCGGGAGGCTCTTGAAGGAGACCCAGTACTTC | CASSDVGRLLKETQYF
TRBD2 | TRBJ2-7 | TRBV10-2 | TGCGCCAGCACCGTAACCAGCGGGATTCTCTACGAGCAGTACTTC | CASTVTSGILYEQYF
TRBD1 | TRBJ2-5 | TRBV2 | TGTGCCAGCAGGAGGGGAACGGGACAGCAAGAGGCCCAGTACTTC | CASRRGTGQQEAQYF
TRBD2 | TRBJ2-5 | TRBV27 | TGTGCCAGCAGGAGGACTAGCGGGAGAGAGACCCAGTACTTC | CASRRTSGRETQYF